The rows below give T cell receptor beta chains drawn from one sample of a study of T cells after yellow fever vaccination. TCRdb re-derived calls from the 5' RACE reads in MiXCR, one entry per CDR3 protein. Of approximately 250,000 distinct CDR3 sequences in the sample, roughly 5% were seen once. This sample comprised CD4+ T cells sorted from PBMCs, obtained on the day of the yellow fever booster vaccination. These receptors came from a man aged 18 to 30 who received the YFV17D yellow fever vaccine. Both conserved end residues are part of each CDR3.

J	V	CDR3
TRBJ1-3	TRBV6-5	CASSIVYEPGNTIYF
TRBJ1-5	TRBV6-2/TRBV6-3	CASSRRPGNQPQHF
TRBJ1-4	TRBV5-1	CASSSSTATNEKLFF
TRBJ1-1	TRBV19	CASLGGAGLYAFF
TRBJ2-4	TRBV7-9	CASSSPKLGQALAKNIQYF
TRBJ2-2	TRBV7-9	CASRRQAGELFF
TRBJ2-7	TRBV5-1	CASSQSGGSSYEQYF
TRBJ2-1	TRBV2	CASSDDSNEQFF
TRBJ2-3	TRBV5-1	CASGTGRGTDTQYF
TRBJ1-3	TRBV7-9	CASSPRREGGNSIYF
TRBJ2-3	TRBV7-2	CASSSRAPAKYF
TRBJ1-3	TRBV2	CASSVNSLFSGNTIYF
TRBJ2-7	TRBV5-4	CASSLGTGYHEQYF
TRBJ1-2	TRBV5-1	CASGTSNYGYTF
TRBJ2-1	TRBV4-1	CASSLDPRAMDEQFF
TRBJ2-3	TRBV7-2	CASSLVLAGRNTQYF
TRBJ2-5	TRBV5-4	CASSLQGAEETQYF
TRBJ2-5	TRBV6-2/TRBV6-3	CASSLAGDPAETQYF
TRBJ1-5	TRBV30	CAWSGDGNQPQHF
TRBJ2-5	TRBV7-2	CASSLAFQETQYF
TRBJ2-7	TRBV5-5	CASSRTGGGEQYF
TRBJ2-5	TRBV20-1	CSARRQPETQYF
TRBJ2-5	TRBV7-8	CASSLVLGQETQYF
TRBJ2-3	TRBV12-3/TRBV12-4	CASSPLYPLAGTDTQYF
TRBJ2-1	TRBV9	CASSVGISGGALRGEQFF
TRBJ2-3	TRBV6-9	CASLTGPSGARGTQYF
TRBJ2-2	TRBV12-3/TRBV12-4	CASSSQTPGELFF
TRBJ2-1	TRBV12-3/TRBV12-4	CASSPRGSDNEQFF
TRBJ2-6	TRBV7-9	CASSLRVPVVGANVLTF
TRBJ2-5	TRBV18	CASSLHREETQYF
TRBJ2-1	TRBV12-3/TRBV12-4	CASKGRGYNEQFF
TRBJ2-3	TRBV7-2	CASSLGTSDVTQYF
TRBJ2-5	TRBV12-3/TRBV12-4	CASSFPRPGAQYF
TRBJ2-5	TRBV5-1	CASTRQQRQETQYF
TRBJ1-1	TRBV2	CASSERHEAFF
TRBJ2-3	TRBV7-2	CASSLAPLAGADTQYF
TRBJ1-5	TRBV19	CASSIVSQRNQPQHF
TRBJ2-1	TRBV4-2	CASSQETPGDEQFF
TRBJ2-5	TRBV5-1	CASRYQETQYF
TRBJ1-2	TRBV7-9	CASSFVAIRDGYTF
TRBJ1-2	TRBV6-5	CASSWGVSGGYGYTF
TRBJ1-5	TRBV5-1	CASSSGPTNQPQHF
TRBJ1-1	TRBV5-4	CASSLAGWGAEAFF
TRBJ1-2	TRBV29-1	CSVGTVRANYGYTF
TRBJ1-5	TRBV20-1	CSAIRGRQPQHF
TRBJ1-1	TRBV2	CASSDQVDTEAFF
TRBJ1-2	TRBV12-3/TRBV12-4	CASYPAAGSPGGEGYTF
TRBJ2-1	TRBV7-2	CASSSDSRYNEQFF
TRBJ1-1	TRBV7-2	CASSLFGLNTEAFF
TRBJ1-1	TRBV4-3	CASSPRMGSTEAFF
TRBJ1-5	TRBV6-6	CASSYSRPNLPQHF